Presented here are 18 T cell receptor beta chains from one specimen sequenced in a study of blood T cell repertoires in COVID-19. Sequenced by immunoSEQ multiplex PCR; TCRdb stores in-frame clones only, minus some. The repertoire holds approximately 190,000 clones, with roughly 86% as singletons. Sequencing input: PBMCs or T cells enriched from blood (not recorded which). Receptors originate from a woman aged 40 to 55 in a cohort exposed to, infected with or recovered from COVID-19 (not recorded which).

The rearrangement joins TRBV29-1 to TRBJ2-5, with 7 positions matching TRBD2. The length of the CDR3 is 11 residues. V dropped 4 bases and J dropped 5; count of bases not matched to a gene: 1. The germline V gene has CDR1 SQVTM and CDR2 ANQGSEA. Here the CDR3 DNA reads TGCAGCGTTGGTAGCGGGGAGACCCAGTACTTC. It is translated as CSVGSGETQYF.

The chain uses TRBV11-3 and TRBJ2-1; 7 nucleotides line up with TRBD2. CDR1 SGHNT and CDR2 YENEEA come from the germline V gene. The CDR3 runs 15 residues. Trimming at V came to 2 bases and at J to 8 bases, leaving 9 bases not matched to a gene. CDR3 nucleotide sequence: TGTGCCAGCAGCTTAACGCTAGCGGAGGGTTATGAGCAGTTCTTC. Translated, it gives CASSLTLAEGYEQFF.

The J gene is TRBJ1-5, the V gene TRBV2, with D possibly matching TRBD1 (5 bases). This CDR3 has 14 residues. CDR1 SNHLY and CDR2 FYNNEI come from the germline V gene. V lost 6 bases and J 1 base, leaving 10 bases between the germline ends. CDR3 sequence (DNA): TGTGCCAGCAGCCCCGACAGAAGCAATCAGCCCCAGCATTTT. Protein: CASSPDRSNQPQHF.

The DNA of the CDR3 is TGTGCCAACCCCCCAGGGATTCCAACTAATGAAAAACTGTTTTTT. It is translated as CANPPGIPTNEKLFF. The rearrangement joins TRBV21-1 to TRBJ1-4; the table's D gene call, TRBD1, was not cross checked with the DNA. TRBV21-1 is shown as a pseudogene. This CDR3 spans 15 amino acids.

The chain employs TRBV11-2 and TRBJ1-2, with 8 bases lining up with TRBD1. This CDR3 is built from 18 residues. J was trimmed by 4 bases and V by 2 bases; bases with no gene match: 15. Germline V gene sequence: CDR1 SGHAT, CDR2 FQNNGV. CDR3 sequence (DNA): TGTGCCAGCAGCTTAACAGGACAGGGTGGATTGACAGGCTATGGCTACACCTTC. Translation: CASSLTGQGGLTGYGYTF.

The V and J genes are TRBV9 and TRBJ2-7; D is possibly TRBD1 (5 bases). CDR3 length: 13 residues. Germline V gives CDR1 SGDLS, CDR2 YYNGEE. V was clipped by 0 bases and J by 6 bases, with 10 bases between them. The CDR3 loop reads CASSVEGNREQYF. Written as DNA, the CDR3 is TGTGCCAGCAGCGTAGAGGGGAACCGCGAGCAGTACTTC.

Notes on this clone: Germline is not matched at one junction end, which may reflect a read error. V is TRBV9 and J is TRBJ2-7; 9 bases match TRBD2. The CDR3 spans 15 residues. From germline, CDR1 is SGDLS and CDR2 YYNGEE. The CDR3, as DNA: TGTGCCAGCAGCCTAGCGGGGACTAGCTCCAACGAGCAGTACTTC. Translation: CASSLAGTSSNEQYF.

This clone was observed a handful of times. The V gene is TRBV10-2, the J gene TRBJ2-3; 11 bases are shared with TRBD2. CDR1 and CDR2 (germline): WSHSY, SAAADI. This CDR3 contains 17 residues. V was clipped by 7 bases and J by 11 bases; unmatched bases: 20. This CDR3 reads CASNGPPTGTSGRGQYF. The CDR3 DNA sequence: TGCGCCAGCAATGGTCCCCCCACCGGGACTAGCGGTCGGGGGCAGTATTTT.

This clone came up once. The chain is built from TRBV12-5 and TRBJ1-1; maybe TRBD1 (6 bases). This CDR3 is built from 15 residues. CDR1 is LGHNT and CDR2 is FRNRAP in the germline V gene. V was pared by 0 bases and J by 3 bases, with 11 bases between. The CDR3 DNA reads as TGTGCTAGTGGTTTGGTACTGGGGGCTGACACTGAAGCTTTCTTT. Translated: CASGLVLGADTEAFF.

V and J are TRBV14 and TRBJ1-2; 7 nucleotides align to TRBD1. Germline CDR1 is SGHDN and CDR2 is FVKESK. The CDR3 has 15 amino acids. V lost 0 bases to trimming and J lost 4 bases; unmatched junction nucleotides: 5. Written as DNA, the CDR3 is TGTGCCAGCAGCCAAGATCAACGGGACAGCTATGGCTACACCTTC. The encoded protein is CASSQDQRDSYGYTF. The entire variable domain, with the rest obtained from reference TRBV14 and TRBJ1-2, is as follows: EAGVTQFPSHSVIEKGQTVTLRCDPISGHDNLYWYRRVMGKEIKFLLHFVKESKQDESGMPNNRFLAERTGGTYSTLKVQPAELEDSGVYFCASSQDQRDSYGYTFGSGTRLTVV.

The chain carries TRBV12-3 or TRBV12-4 and TRBJ2-5, with 7 bases lining up with TRBD2. This CDR3 has 13 residues. Losses at the gene ends were 3 bases for V and 4 bases for J; bases not matched to a gene: 2. In nucleotides, the CDR3 is TGTGCCAGCAGTTTGCCGGGGGGAGAGACCCAGTACTTC. Protein: CASSLPGGETQYF.

This chain joins TRBV5-1 and TRBJ2-4; 8 bases align to TRBD2. This CDR3 has 18 residues. Per germline, CDR1 SGHRS and CDR2 YFSETQ. Trimming removed 0 bases from V and 3 bases from J; junction bases left unmatched: 11. The CDR3 nucleotides are TGCGCCAGCAGCTTGGCCGTCGGGAGGGTTGCGGACAAAAACATTCAGTACTTC. Translated: CASSLAVGRVADKNIQYF.

J is TRBJ1-3 and V is TRBV11-2; D is uncertain. V was shortened by 2 bases and J by 0 bases, with 8 bases between the two germline ends. This CDR3 comprises 15 residues. In germline, CDR1 is SGHAT, CDR2 FQNNGV. CDR3 DNA: TGTGCCAGCAGCTTACAACGCTACTCTGGAAACACCATATATTTT. Amino acid sequence: CASSLQRYSGNTIYF.

This clone was detected only once. The rearrangement joins TRBV7-9 to TRBJ2-3; 7 bases are shared with TRBD1. Per the germline V gene, CDR1 is SEHNR and CDR2 is FQNEAQ (reference sequence). J gave up 6 bases and V 5 bases, and 8 bases lay outside the gene matches. The CDR3 is 14 amino acids. CDR3: CASSPTGEPDTQYF. Here the CDR3 DNA reads TGTGCCAGCAGCCCAACAGGGGAACCGGATACGCAGTATTTT. The variable domain in full, with the rest retrieved from reference TRBV7-9 and TRBJ2-3, is DTGVSQNPRHKITKRGQNVTFRCDPISEHNRLYWYRQTLGQGPEFLTYFQNEAQLEKSRLLSDRFSAERPKGSFSTLEIQRTEQGDSAMYLCASSPTGEPDTQYFGPGTRLTVL.

This chain connects TRBV29-1 to TRBJ2-1; 9 nucleotides line up with TRBD1. The CDR3 length is 12 residues. Germline loops: CDR1 SQVTM, CDR2 ANQGSEA. Unmatched junction bases numbered 7, after V lost 7 bases and J lost 9 bases. This chain's CDR3 is CSAVTGGSEQFF. CDR3 nucleotide sequence: TGCAGCGCGGTGACAGGGGGTTCTGAGCAGTTCTTC.

This chain connects TRBV4-1 to TRBJ2-7; 10 nucleotides align to TRBD1. The V gene end was trimmed by 4 bases and the J gene end by 0 bases; junction bases not matched to a gene: 9. The CDR3 loop spans 17 amino acids. Germline V gene lookup returns CDR1 MGHRA and CDR2 YSYEKL. As DNA, the CDR3 is TGCGCCAGCAGCCTCGGACAGGGGGGGCGTAGCTCCTACGAGCAGTACTTC. It codes for CASSLGQGGRSSYEQYF.

This rearrangement joins TRBV11-2 to TRBJ2-7; 13 bases are a match to TRBD2. Trimming cost V 0 bases and J 10 bases; bases outside gene matches: 9. CDR3 length equals 16 residues. Germline CDR1 SGHAT, CDR2 FQNNGV. In DNA, the CDR3 is TGTGCCAGCAGCTTAGATCGACTAGCGGGAGGAAAAATCCAGTACTTC. Its translation: CASSLDRLAGGKIQYF.

This chain uses TRBV7-6 with TRBJ2-2, with D possibly being TRBD2 (6 bases). CDR1 is SGHVS and CDR2 is FNYEAQ in the germline V gene. Trimming removed 1 base at V and 0 bases at J, with 9 bases between. The length of the CDR3 is 16 residues. The CDR3 nucleotides read TGTGCCAGCAGCTTAGAAGGACTAACGAACACCGGGGAGCTGTTTTTT. Translated: CASSLEGLTNTGELFF. Full variable domain (outside the CDR3, taken from reference TRBV7-6 and TRBJ2-2): GAGVSQSPRYKVTKRGQDVALRCDPISGHVSLYWYRQALGQGPEFLTYFNYEAQQDKSGLPNDRFSAERPEGSISTLTIQRTEQRDSAMYRCASSLEGLTNTGELFFGEGSRLTVL.